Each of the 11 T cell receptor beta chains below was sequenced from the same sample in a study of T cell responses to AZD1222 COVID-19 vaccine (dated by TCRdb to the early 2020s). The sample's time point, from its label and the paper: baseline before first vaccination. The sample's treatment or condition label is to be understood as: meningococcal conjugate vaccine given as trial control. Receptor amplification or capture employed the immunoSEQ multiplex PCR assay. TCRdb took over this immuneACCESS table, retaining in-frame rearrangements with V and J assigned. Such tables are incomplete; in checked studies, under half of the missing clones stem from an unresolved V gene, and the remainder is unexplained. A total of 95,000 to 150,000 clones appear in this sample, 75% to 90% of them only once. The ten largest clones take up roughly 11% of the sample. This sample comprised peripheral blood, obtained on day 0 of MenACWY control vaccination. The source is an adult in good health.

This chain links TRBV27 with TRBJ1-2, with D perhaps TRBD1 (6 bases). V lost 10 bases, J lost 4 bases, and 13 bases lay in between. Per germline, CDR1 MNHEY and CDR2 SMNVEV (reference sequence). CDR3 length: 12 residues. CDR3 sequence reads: CATVLGGYGYTF. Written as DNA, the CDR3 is TGTGCCACAGTACTAGGGGGCTATGGCTACACCTTC.

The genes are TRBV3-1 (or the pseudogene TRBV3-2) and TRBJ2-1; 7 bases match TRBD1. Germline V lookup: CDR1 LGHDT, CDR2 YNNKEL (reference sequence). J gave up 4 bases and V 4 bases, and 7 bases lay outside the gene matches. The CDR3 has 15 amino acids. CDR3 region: CASSPQGVLYNEQFF. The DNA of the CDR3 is TGTGCCAGCAGCCCCCAGGGGGTCCTATACAATGAGCAGTTCTTC.

This CDR3 is CASSLSMAGVLYSYNEQFF. CDR3 DNA sequence: TGTGCCAGCAGTTTATCGATGGCAGGGGTCCTATACTCCTACAATGAGCAGTTCTTC. The chain is built from TRBV27 and TRBJ2-1; a possible D gene is TRBD1 (6 bases). Germline CDR1 is MNHEY and CDR2 is SMNVEV (reference sequence). Trimming left V 0 bases short and J 0 bases short, with 18 bases between. This CDR3 is built from 19 residues.

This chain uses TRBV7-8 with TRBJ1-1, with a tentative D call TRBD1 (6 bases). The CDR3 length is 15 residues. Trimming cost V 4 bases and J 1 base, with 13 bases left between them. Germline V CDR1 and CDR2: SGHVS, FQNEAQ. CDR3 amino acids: CASSSTQGGNTEAFF. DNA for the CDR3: TGTGCCAGCAGCTCAACACAGGGAGGGAACACTGAAGCTTTCTTT.

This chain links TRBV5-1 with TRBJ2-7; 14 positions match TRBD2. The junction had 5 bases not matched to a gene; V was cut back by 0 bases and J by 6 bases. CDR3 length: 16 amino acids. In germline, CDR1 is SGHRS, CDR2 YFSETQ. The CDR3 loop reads CASSLDGLAGGSEQYF. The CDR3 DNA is TGCGCCAGCAGCTTGGATGGACTAGCGGGAGGAAGCGAGCAGTACTTC.

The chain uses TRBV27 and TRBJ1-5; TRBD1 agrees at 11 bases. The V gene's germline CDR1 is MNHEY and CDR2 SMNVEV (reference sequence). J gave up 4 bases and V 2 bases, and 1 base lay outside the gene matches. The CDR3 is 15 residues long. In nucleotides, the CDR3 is TGTGCCAGCAGTTTAGGGACAGGGGGTAATCAGCCCCAGCATTTT. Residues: CASSLGTGGNQPQHF.

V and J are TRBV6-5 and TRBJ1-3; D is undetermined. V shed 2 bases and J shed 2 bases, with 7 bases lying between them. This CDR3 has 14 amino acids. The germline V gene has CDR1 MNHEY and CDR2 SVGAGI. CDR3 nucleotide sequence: TGTGCCAGCAGTTACAGGTCTACTGGAAACACCATATATTTT. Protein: CASSYRSTGNTIYF.

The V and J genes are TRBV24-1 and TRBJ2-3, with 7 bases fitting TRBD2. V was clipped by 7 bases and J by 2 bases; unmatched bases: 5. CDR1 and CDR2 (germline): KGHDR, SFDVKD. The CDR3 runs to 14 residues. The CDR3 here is CATSLAEHTDTQYF. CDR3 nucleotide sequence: TGTGCCACCAGCCTAGCGGAGCACACAGATACGCAGTATTTT.

The CDR3 coding sequence is TGTGCCAGCAGCCTCCTCCAATCGGTGGGCGAGCAGTACTTC. It encodes CASSLLQSVGEQYF. V usage is TRBV7-9 and J usage is TRBJ2-7; D unresolved. Germline CDR1 SEHNR, CDR2 FQNEAQ (reference sequence). With 5 bases removed from V and 6 bases from J, the gap between germline ends came to 17 bases. This CDR3 has 14 residues.

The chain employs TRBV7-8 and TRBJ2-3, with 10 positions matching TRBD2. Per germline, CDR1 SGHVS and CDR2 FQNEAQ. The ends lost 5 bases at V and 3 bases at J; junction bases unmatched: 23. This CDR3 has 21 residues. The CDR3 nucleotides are TGTGCCAGCAGCACCGAACGGTGGCTAGCGGGAGCCCAGAGGACGACAGATACGCAGTATTTT. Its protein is CASSTERWLAGAQRTTDTQYF.

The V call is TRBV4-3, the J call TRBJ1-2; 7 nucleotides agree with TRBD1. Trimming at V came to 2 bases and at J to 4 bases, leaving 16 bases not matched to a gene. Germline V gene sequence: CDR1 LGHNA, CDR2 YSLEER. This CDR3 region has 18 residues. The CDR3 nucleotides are TGCGCCAGCAGCCAATCTGTAAAGGTGGGACAGCACCCCTATGGCTACACCTTC. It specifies CASSQSVKVGQHPYGYTF.